This TCR beta chain comes out of a study of tumor and adjacent non-tumor tissue in lung cancer. With respect to this clonotype: Its antigen is currently unknown. Mismatch with germline at one junction end may stem from a read error.

Study observations and caveats: Significantly higher TCR diversity was found in tumor than normal lung.

This sample's RNA came from whole unsorted tissue. The CDR3 extends over 14 amino acids. CDR1 MGHRA and CDR2 YSYEKL come from the germline V gene. The library came from three nested PCR rounds adapted from ARM-PCR protocols. TCRdb re-analysed the multiplex PCR reads in MiXCR, keeping a single row per CDR3 protein. Among fewer than 80,000 distinct CDR3 sequences listed, less than 75% were seen once. V gene TRBV4-1 combines with J gene TRBJ2-7, with D perhaps matching TRBD1 (6 bases). The TCR comes from a woman in her sixties or seventies with non-small cell lung cancer. Source material: lung tumor tissue. CDR3 region: CASSPRDNAYEQYF. CDR3 nucleotide sequence: TGCGCTAGCAGCCCCCGGGACAATGCCTACGAGCAGTACTTC.